This entry lists 5 T cell receptor beta chains sequenced from one sample in a study of blood T cell repertoires in COVID-19 (dated by TCRdb to between 2020 and 2021). Library method: the immunoSEQ multiplex PCR assay. TCRdb limited this immuneACCESS table to in-frame rearrangements with V and J called. A share of clones is missing; checked studies link under half to unresolved V genes, and the rest is unexplained. This sample holds approximately 280,000 clones; roughly nine tenths were observed only once. The top ten clonotypes cover about 5.7% of the sample. The sequenced material came from PBMCs or T cells enriched from blood (not recorded which). These receptors all stem from a woman between 40 and 50 years old who had recovered from COVID-19.

The CDR3 is CASSPGVYGYTF. The CDR3, as DNA: TGTGCCAGCAGCCCAGGGGTCTATGGCTACACCTTC. The chain recombines TRBV12-3 or TRBV12-4 with TRBJ1-2; possible D gene TRBD1, 6 bases. V lost 6 bases to trimming and J lost 4 bases, with 9 bases between them. The CDR3 covers 12 residues.

This rearrangement joins TRBV28 to TRBJ1-2; TRBD1 matches 8 bases. The length of the CDR3 is 15 residues. The junction had 6 bases not matched to a gene; V was cut back by 3 bases and J by 3 bases. CDR1 is MDHEN and CDR2 is SYDVKM in the germline V gene. The DNA for the CDR3 is TGTGCCAGCAGTTTTGCCCAGGGACAGGACTATGGCTACACCTTC. Translated: CASSFAQGQDYGYTF.

This chain connects TRBV7-3 to TRBJ2-2; TRBD2 agrees at 11 bases. The CDR3 runs 16 residues. Germline CDR1 and CDR2: SGHTA and FQGTGA. The V and J ends lost 5 bases and 5 bases, in that order; junction bases with no gene match: 7. For the CDR3, the DNA is TGTGCCAGCAGCCTCCTAGCGGGAGGTGGTACCGGGGAGCTGTTTTTT. Its translation is CASSLLAGGGTGELFF.

This chain uses TRBV6-2 or TRBV6-3 with TRBJ1-5; D call uncertain. V lost 4 bases and J 0 bases, leaving 19 bases between the germline ends. CDR1 MNHEY and CDR2 SVGEGT come from the germline V gene. This CDR3 is 18 amino acids long. CDR3 amino acids: CASSSIGVQHSSNQPQHF. The CDR3 DNA is TGTGCCAGCAGTTCGATCGGGGTGCAACATTCTAGCAATCAGCCCCAGCATTTT.

The J gene is TRBJ1-5, the V gene TRBV9, with 8 positions matching TRBD1. CDR1 is SGDLS and CDR2 is YYNGEE in the germline V gene. After removal of 3 bases from V and 6 bases from J, the junction contained 8 bases not matched to a gene. The CDR3 covers 15 residues. The CDR3 coding sequence is TGTGCCAGCAGCGCCCCGACAGGGGTCCGTCAGCCCCAGCATTTT. Amino acids: CASSAPTGVRQPQHF.